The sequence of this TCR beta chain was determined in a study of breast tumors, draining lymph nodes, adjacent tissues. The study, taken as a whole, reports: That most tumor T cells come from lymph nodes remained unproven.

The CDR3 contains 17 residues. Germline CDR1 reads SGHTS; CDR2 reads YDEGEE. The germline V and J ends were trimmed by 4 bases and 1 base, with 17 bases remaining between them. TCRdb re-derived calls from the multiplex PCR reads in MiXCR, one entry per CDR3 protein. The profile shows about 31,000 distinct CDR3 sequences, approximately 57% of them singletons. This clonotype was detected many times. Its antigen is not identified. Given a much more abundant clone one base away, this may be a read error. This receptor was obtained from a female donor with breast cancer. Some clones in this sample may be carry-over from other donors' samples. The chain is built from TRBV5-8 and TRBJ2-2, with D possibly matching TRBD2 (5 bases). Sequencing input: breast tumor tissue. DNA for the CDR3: TGTGCCAGCAGCCCCCGAGGGCCGGGGAGGAACACCGGGGAGCTGTTTTTT. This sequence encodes CASSPRGPGRNTGELFF. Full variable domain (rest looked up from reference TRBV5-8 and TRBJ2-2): EAGVTQSPTHLIKTRGQQATLRCSPISGHTSVYWYQQALGLGLQFLLWYDEGEERNRGNFPPRFSGRQFPNYSSELNVNALELEDSALYLCASSPRGPGRNTGELFFGEGSRLTVL.